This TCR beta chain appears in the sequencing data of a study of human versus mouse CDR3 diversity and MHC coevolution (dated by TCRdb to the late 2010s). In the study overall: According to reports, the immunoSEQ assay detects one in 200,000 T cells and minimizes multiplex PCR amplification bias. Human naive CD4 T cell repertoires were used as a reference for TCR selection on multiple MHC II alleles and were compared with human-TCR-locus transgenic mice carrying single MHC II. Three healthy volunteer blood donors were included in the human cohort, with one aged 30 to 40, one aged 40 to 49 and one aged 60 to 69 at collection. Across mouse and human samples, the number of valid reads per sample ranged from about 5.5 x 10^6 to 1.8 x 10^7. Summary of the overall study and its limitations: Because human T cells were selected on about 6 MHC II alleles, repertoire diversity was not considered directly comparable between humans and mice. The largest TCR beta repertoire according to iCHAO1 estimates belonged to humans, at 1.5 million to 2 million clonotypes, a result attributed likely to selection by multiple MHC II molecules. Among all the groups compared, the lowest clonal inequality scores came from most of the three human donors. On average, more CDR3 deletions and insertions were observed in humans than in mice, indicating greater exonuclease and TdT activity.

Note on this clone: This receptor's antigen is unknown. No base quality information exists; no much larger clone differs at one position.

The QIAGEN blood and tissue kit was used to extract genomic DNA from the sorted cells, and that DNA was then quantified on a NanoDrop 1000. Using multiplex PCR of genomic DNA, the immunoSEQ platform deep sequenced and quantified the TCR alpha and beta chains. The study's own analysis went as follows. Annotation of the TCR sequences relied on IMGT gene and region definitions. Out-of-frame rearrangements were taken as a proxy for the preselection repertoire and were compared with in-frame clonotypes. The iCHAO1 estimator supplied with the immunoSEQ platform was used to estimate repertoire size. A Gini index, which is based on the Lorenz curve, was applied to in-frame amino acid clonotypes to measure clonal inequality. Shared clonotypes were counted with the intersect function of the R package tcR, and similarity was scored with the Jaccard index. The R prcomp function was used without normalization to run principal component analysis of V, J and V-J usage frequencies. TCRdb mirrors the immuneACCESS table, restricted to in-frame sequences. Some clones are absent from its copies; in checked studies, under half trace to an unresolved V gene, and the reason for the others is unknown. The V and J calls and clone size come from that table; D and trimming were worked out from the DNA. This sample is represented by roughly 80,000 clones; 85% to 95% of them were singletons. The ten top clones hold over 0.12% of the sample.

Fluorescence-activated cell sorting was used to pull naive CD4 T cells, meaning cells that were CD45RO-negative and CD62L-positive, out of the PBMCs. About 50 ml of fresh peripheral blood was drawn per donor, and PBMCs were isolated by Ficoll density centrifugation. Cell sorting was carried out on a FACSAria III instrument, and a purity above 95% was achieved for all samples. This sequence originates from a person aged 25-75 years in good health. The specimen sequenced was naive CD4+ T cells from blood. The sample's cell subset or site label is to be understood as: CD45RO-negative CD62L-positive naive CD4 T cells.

The CDR3 region: CASRGLAGHNEQYF. Here is the DNA: TGTGCCAGCAGAGGACTAGCGGGACACAACGAGCAGTACTTC. The chain is assembled from TRBV2 and TRBJ2-7, with TRBD2 identical over 12 junction bases. The CDR3 measures 14 amino acids from cysteine to phenylalanine. This entry keeps only the CDR3 DNA: 42 bases, framed from base 1. Trimming leaves V shorter by 6 bases and J shorter by 5 bases, with the junction holding 5 bases beyond the gene matches. CDR1 and CDR2 (SNHLY, FYNNEI) derive from the germline V gene.